A selection of T cell receptor beta chains follows, all from one sample in a study of breast tumors, draining lymph nodes, adjacent tissues. TCRdb re-called the multiplex PCR reads through MiXCR, storing one row per CDR3 protein. The table shows fewer than 200,000 distinct CDR3 sequences, with approximately 33% occurring only once. Sequencing used axillary lymph node tissue. The source is a female donor with breast cancer. Some clones in this sample may be carry-over from other donors' samples. Both conserved end residues are part of each CDR3. A D gene is named only where the DNA matches it firmly. Expanded clones get a size class; other rows say once, few or many, or leave the size out.

TRBJ2-2	TRBV5-8	NA	NA	CASSPRDINAGELFF	TGTGCCAGCAGCCCCCGGGACATTAACGCCGGGGAGCTGTTTTTT
TRBJ1-4	TRBV20-1	NA	many	CSARGGAPNEKLFF	TGCAGTGCTAGAGGGGGGGCGCCTAATGAAAAACTGTTTTTT
TRBJ2-7	TRBV10-3	TRBD1	NA	CAITPSRDRGLSSYEQYF	TGTGCCATCACCCCGAGCAGGGACAGGGGGCTTAGCTCCTACGAGCAGTACTTC
TRBJ2-2	TRBV6-5	NA	NA	CASRYLGGEAGELFF	TGTGCCAGCAGATACTTAGGGGGAGAGGCCGGGGAGCTGTTTTTT
TRBJ1-5	TRBV20-1	NA	NA	CSALQGLAGGLYYEHF	TGCAGTGCTCTCCAAGGGCTAGCGGGAGGGTTGTACTACGAGCATTTT
TRBJ2-3	TRBV28	TRBD2	many	CASTPRGLAGDVDTQYF	TGTGCCAGCACCCCCCGGGGACTAGCGGGAGACGTGGATACGCAGTATTTT
TRBJ2-1	TRBV4-1	TRBD2	many	CASSQSAAGDNEQFF	TGCGCCAGCAGCCAATCCGCCGCGGGGGACAATGAGCAGTTCTTC
TRBJ1-6	TRBV20-1	TRBD1	many	CSARAGTGRSSYNSPLHF	TGCAGTGCTAGAGCCGGGACAGGCCGGAGCTCCTATAATTCACCCCTCCACTTT
TRBJ1-1	TRBV11-3	NA	few	CASSSWDRGTEAFF	TGTGCCAGCAGCTCCTGGGACCGCGGGACTGAAGCTTTCTTT
TRBJ2-5	TRBV28	NA	NA	CASSLGARMRETQYF	TGTGCCAGCAGTTTGGGGGCGAGGATGAGGGAGACCCAGTACTTC
TRBJ2-2	TRBV18	TRBD1	many	CASSSRQGDTGELFF	TGTGCCAGCTCATCCCGACAGGGTGACACCGGGGAGCTGTTTTTT
TRBJ1-2	TRBV5-5	NA	many	CASSTGQPYGYTF	TGTGCCAGCAGCACCGGACAGCCCTATGGCTACACCTTC
TRBJ2-2	TRBV7-8	TRBD2	NA	CASSKLAGGPFTGELFF	TGTGCCAGCAGCAAACTAGCGGGGGGGCCTTTCACCGGGGAGCTGTTTTTT
TRBJ2-5	TRBV6-5	TRBD1	many	CASSHDRGRGETQYF	TGTGCCAGCAGCCACGACAGGGGGCGAGGAGAGACCCAGTACTTC
TRBJ1-2	TRBV20-1	TRBD1	many	CSARPTGGAYGYTF	TGCAGTGCTAGGCCGACAGGGGGCGCGTATGGCTACACCTTC
TRBJ2-1	TRBV6-6	TRBD2	few	CASSKPRAGSSYNEQFF	TGTGCCAGCAGTAAACCTCGAGCGGGGAGCTCCTACAATGAGCAGTTCTTC
TRBJ2-7	TRBV20-1	NA	many	CSARDPREGVEQYF	TGCAGTGCTAGAGACCCTAGGGAAGGGGTCGAGCAGTACTTC
TRBJ2-7	TRBV19	TRBD1	NA	CASSMTGNGQYF	TGTGCCAGTAGTATGACAGGGAACGGGCAGTACTTC
TRBJ1-2	TRBV7-8	NA	many	CASSFSPVGGYTF	TGTGCCAGCAGCTTTAGTCCCGTGGGAGGCTACACCTTC
TRBJ2-7	TRBV7-8	NA	many	CASSLEGGPYEQYF	TGTGCCAGCAGCTTAGAAGGGGGGCCCTACGAGCAGTACTTC
TRBJ1-2	TRBV5-6	TRBD1	many	CASSSAGGASWGYTF	TGTGCCAGCAGCTCTGCAGGGGGCGCATCATGGGGCTACACCTTC
TRBJ1-6	TRBV30	NA	NA	CAWRLASNNSPLHF	TGTGCCTGGAGATTGGCAAGTAATAATTCACCCCTCCACTTT
TRBJ2-1	TRBV18	TRBD1	NA	CASSPDRQGAYEQFF	TGTGCCAGCTCGCCCGACCGCCAGGGGGCCTATGAGCAGTTCTTC
TRBJ2-5	TRBV6-6	TRBD2	NA	CASLPAGVRQETQYF	TGTGCCAGCCTACCCGCGGGGGTGAGGCAAGAGACCCAGTACTTC
TRBJ2-5	TRBV12-5	TRBD2	NA	CASGFTPSGLQETQYF	TGTGCTAGTGGTTTCACCCCTAGCGGGTTACAAGAGACCCAGTACTTC
TRBJ2-5	TRBV20-1	TRBD2	many	CSADRAGEETQYF	TGCAGTGCTGATCGAGCGGGAGAAGAGACCCAGTACTTC
TRBJ2-3	TRBV13	NA	many	CASSLLGALTDTQYF	TGTGCCAGCAGCTTATTAGGGGCTCTGACAGATACGCAGTATTTT
TRBJ1-4	TRBV9	NA	many	CASSVTAATNEKLFF	TGTGCCAGCAGCGTTACAGCAGCAACTAATGAAAAACTGTTTTTT
TRBJ2-3	TRBV7-2	NA	NA	CASSLEGPYMSTDTQYF	TGTGCCAGCAGCTTAGAGGGGCCATATATGAGCACAGATACGCAGTATTTT
TRBJ2-3	TRBV11-2	TRBD2	NA	CASSARGGGTDTQYF	TGTGCCAGCAGCGCACGGGGGGGCGGCACAGATACGCAGTATTTT
TRBJ2-5	TRBV6-1	NA	NA	CASNSPQETQYF	TGTGCCAGCAATAGCCCTCAAGAGACCCAGTACTTC
TRBJ2-7	TRBV19	TRBD1	many	CASSIGTGEQYF	TGTGCCAGTAGTATAGGGACAGGCGAGCAGTACTTC
TRBJ2-3	TRBV20-1	TRBD2	many	CSARGWGLAGGRGTDTQYF	TGCAGTGCTAGAGGGTGGGGACTAGCGGGGGGGCGTGGCACAGATACGCAGTATTTT
TRBJ1-4	TRBV29-1	NA	NA	CSVEGLGLGEKLFF	TGCAGCGTTGAAGGGTTAGGCCTAGGGGAAAAACTGTTCTTT
TRBJ1-2	TRBV10-2	TRBD1	once	CASSTGGDGYTF	TGCGCCAGCAGTACAGGGGGCGATGGCTACACCTTC
TRBJ1-1	TRBV29-1	NA	NA	CSVESRSNTEAFF	TGCAGCGTTGAGAGCCGGTCCAACACTGAAGCTTTCTTT
TRBJ2-1	TRBV20-1	TRBD2	many	CSAGTSGSYNEQFF	TGCAGTGCGGGGACTAGCGGTTCATACAATGAGCAGTTCTTC
TRBJ2-1	TRBV5-8	TRBD1	many	CASSPRDSQLYNEQFF	TGTGCCAGCAGCCCCCGGGACAGCCAACTTTACAATGAGCAGTTCTTC
TRBJ1-1	TRBV20-1	NA	NA	CSASGNFPMNTEAFF	TGCAGTGCTAGTGGGAATTTCCCAATGAACACTGAAGCTTTCTTT
TRBJ1-6	TRBV6-5	TRBD1	many	CASSETSGQGASPLHF	TGTGCCAGCAGTGAGACCTCGGGTCAGGGGGCTTCACCCCTCCACTTT
TRBJ2-2	TRBV27	TRBD1	few	CASSLNPGTANTGELFF	TGTGCCAGCAGTTTAAACCCCGGGACAGCTAACACCGGGGAGCTGTTTTTT
TRBJ1-4	TRBV6-1	NA	NA	CASSETGSHNEKLFF	TGTGCCAGCAGTGAGACCGGGTCCCATAATGAAAAACTGTTTTTT
TRBJ1-2	TRBV5-6	NA	many	CASSSARGNYTF	TGTGCCAGCAGCTCCGCCCGAGGAAACTACACCTTC
TRBJ1-4	TRBV6-5	NA	many	CASSYLGRQNEKLFF	TGTGCCAGCAGTTACTTGGGCCGTCAGAATGAAAAACTGTTTTTT
TRBJ1-3	TRBV27	TRBD1	few	CASKIQGAGNTIYF	TGTGCCAGTAAGATACAGGGGGCCGGAAACACCATATATTTT
TRBJ1-6	TRBV29-1	NA	NA	CSVGGGDGPPLHF	TGCAGCGTTGGAGGGGGGGACGGCCCACCCCTCCACTTT
TRBJ1-5	TRBV19	NA	many	CASRGDVSNQPQHF	TGTGCCAGTAGGGGAGATGTTTCTAATCAGCCCCAGCATTTT
TRBJ2-1	TRBV2	NA	many	CASSLGAGAGNEQFF	TGTGCCAGCAGCCTAGGGGCGGGGGCGGGGAATGAGCAGTTCTTC
TRBJ2-5	TRBV20-1	TRBD2	many	CSARAASGGIQETQYF	TGCAGTGCTAGAGCAGCTAGCGGGGGGATCCAAGAGACCCAGTACTTC
TRBJ1-3	TRBV5-4	TRBD1	few	CASSSGQGPGQWGNTIYF	TGTGCCAGCAGCTCAGGACAGGGGCCTGGTCAGTGGGGAAACACCATATATTTT